This record covers a single TCR beta chain. Methods used by the authors: By means of reference gene primer amplification, nucleated cell counts were estimated. Clones were sequenced by immunoSEQ multiplex PCR, and TCRdb holds only the in-frame ones, with some missing. V, J and clone size are taken as reported in that table, and D and trimming were inferred from the DNA itself. Counted here are approximately 300,000 clones, around 84% occurring once; the ten biggest clones make up over 1.5%. CDR1 MDHEN and CDR2 SYDVKM come from the germline V gene. The CDR3 spans 13 residues. Trimming took off 6 bases at V and 8 bases at J, with 16 bases between the two ends. This sample is part of a study of blood T cell repertoires in COVID-19. The overall study: Some COVID-19 samples were acute and others convalescent; all came from the United States, Italy and Spain. From T cells, B-cell-depleted T cells, or PBMCs came the material, which was cDNA or gDNA.

This clonotype was obtained from a woman in her 30s who had been exposed to COVID-19. The sequenced material came from PBMCs or T cells enriched from blood (not recorded which). V usage is TRBV28 and J usage is TRBJ1-1; a weak D match, TRBD1 (6 bases). The CDR3 protein is CASSRTLGTEAFF. CDR3 nucleotides: TGTGCCAGCAGCCGTACTTTAGGGACAGAAGCTTTCTTT. Drawing the rest from reference TRBV28 and TRBJ1-1, the complete variable domain is DVKVTQSSRYLVKRTGEKVFLECVQDMDHENMFWYRQDPGLGLRLIYFSYDVKMKEKGDIPEGYSVSREKKERFSLILESASTNQTSMYLCASSRTLGTEAFFGQGTRLTVV.